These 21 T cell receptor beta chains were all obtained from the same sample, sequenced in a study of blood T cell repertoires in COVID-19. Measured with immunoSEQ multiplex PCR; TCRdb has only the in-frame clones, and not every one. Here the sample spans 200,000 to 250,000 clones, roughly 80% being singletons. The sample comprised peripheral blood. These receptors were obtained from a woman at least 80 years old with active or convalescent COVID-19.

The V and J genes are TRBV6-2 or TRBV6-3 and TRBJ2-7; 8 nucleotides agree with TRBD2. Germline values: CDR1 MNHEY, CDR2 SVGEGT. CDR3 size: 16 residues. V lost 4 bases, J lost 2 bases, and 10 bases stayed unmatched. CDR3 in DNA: TGTGCCAGCAGTTTCTTACCGGGACTAGGAGCCTACGAGCAGTACTTC. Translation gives CASSFLPGLGAYEQYF.

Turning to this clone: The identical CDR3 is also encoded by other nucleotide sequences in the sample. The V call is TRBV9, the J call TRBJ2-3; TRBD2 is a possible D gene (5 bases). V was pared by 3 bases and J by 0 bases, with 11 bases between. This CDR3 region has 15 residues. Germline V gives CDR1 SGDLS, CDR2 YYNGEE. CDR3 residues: CASSASGTSTDTQYF. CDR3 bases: TGTGCCAGCAGCGCCAGCGGTACTAGCACAGATACGCAGTATTTT.

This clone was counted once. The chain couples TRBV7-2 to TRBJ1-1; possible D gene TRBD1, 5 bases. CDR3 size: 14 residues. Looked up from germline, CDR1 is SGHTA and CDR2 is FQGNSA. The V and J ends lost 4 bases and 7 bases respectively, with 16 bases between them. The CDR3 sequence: CASSSQGGGIEAFF. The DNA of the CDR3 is TGTGCCAGCAGCTCCCAAGGTGGGGGGATTGAAGCTTTCTTT.

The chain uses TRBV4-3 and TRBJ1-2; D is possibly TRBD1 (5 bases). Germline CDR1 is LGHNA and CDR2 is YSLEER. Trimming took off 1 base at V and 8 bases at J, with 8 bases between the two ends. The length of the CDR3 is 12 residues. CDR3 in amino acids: CASSQVRGGYTF. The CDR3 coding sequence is TGCGCCAGCAGCCAAGTAAGGGGCGGCTACACCTTC.

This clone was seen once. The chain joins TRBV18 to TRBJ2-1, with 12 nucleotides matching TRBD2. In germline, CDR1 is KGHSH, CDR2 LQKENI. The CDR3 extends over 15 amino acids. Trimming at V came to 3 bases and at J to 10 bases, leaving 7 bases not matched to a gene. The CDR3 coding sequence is TGTGCCAGCTCACCGACTAGCGGGAGCGATGGGGAGCAGTTCTTC. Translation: CASSPTSGSDGEQFF.

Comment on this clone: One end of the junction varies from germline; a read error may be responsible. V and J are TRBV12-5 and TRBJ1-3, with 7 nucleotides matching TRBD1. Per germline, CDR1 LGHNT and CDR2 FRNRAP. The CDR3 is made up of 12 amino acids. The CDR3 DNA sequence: TGTGCTAGTGGTTTGGTTCCCGGGACAGTCTCTTTT. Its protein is CASGLVPGTVSF.

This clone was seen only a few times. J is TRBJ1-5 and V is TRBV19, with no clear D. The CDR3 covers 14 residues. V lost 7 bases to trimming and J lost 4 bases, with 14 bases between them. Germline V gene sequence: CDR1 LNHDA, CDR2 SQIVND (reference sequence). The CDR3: CASIAGEKNQPQHF. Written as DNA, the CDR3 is TGTGCCAGTATTGCGGGCGAGAAGAATCAGCCCCAGCATTTT.

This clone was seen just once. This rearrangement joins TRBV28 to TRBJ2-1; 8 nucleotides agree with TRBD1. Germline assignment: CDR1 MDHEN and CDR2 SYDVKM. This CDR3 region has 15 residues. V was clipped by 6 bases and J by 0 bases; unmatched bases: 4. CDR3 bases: TGTGCCAGCAGAGAAACAGGGGGCTCCTACAATGAGCAGTTCTTC. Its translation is CASRETGGSYNEQFF.

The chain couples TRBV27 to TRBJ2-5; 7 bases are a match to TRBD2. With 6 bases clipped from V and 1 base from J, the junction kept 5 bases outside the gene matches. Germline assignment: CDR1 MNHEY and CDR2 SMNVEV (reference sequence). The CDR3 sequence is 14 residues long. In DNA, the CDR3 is TGTGCCAGCAGCGATGGGGGGGTCCAAGAGACCCAGTACTTC. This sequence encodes CASSDGGVQETQYF.

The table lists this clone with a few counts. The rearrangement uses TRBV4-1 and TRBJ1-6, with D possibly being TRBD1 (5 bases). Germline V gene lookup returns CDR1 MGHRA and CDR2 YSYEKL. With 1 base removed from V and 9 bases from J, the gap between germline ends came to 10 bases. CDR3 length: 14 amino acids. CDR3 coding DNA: TGCGCCAGCAGCCAAGGCAGGGTGCTTTCACCCCTCCACTTT. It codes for CASSQGRVLSPLHF.

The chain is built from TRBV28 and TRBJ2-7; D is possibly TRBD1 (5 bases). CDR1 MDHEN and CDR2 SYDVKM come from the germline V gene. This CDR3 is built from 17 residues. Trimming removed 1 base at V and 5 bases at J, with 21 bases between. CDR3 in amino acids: CASSLLALGRRKDEQYF. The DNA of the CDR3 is TGTGCCAGCAGTTTATTAGCACTGGGGCGCCGAAAAGACGAGCAGTACTTC. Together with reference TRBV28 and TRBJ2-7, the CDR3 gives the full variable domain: DVKVTQSSRYLVKRTGEKVFLECVQDMDHENMFWYRQDPGLGLRLIYFSYDVKMKEKGDIPEGYSVSREKKERFSLILESASTNQTSMYLCASSLLALGRRKDEQYFGPGTRLTVT.

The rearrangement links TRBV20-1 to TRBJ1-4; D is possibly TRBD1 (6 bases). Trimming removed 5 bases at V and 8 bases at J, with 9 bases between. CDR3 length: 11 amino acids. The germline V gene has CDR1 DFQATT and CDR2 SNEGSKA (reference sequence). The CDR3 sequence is CSAFTGEKLFF. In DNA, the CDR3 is TGCAGTGCTTTTACAGGGGAAAAACTGTTTTTT.

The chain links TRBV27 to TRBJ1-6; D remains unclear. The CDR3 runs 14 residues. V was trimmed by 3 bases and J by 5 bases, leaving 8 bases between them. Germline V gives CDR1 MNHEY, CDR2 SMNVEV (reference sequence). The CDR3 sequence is CASSLLQDNSPLHF. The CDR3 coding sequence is TGTGCCAGCAGTTTGTTGCAGGATAATTCACCCCTCCACTTT.

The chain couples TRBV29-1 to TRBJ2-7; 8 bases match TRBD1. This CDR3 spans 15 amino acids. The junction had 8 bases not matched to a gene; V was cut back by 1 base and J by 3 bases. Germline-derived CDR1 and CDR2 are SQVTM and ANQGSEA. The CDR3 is CSVEAVRGQDYEQYF. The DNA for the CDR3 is TGCAGCGTTGAAGCTGTTCGGGGACAGGACTACGAGCAGTACTTC.

The CDR3 nucleotides are TGTGCCAGCAGCACTAACCTTTTTTTTCCTGCTAGCACAGATACGCAGTATTTT. This codes for CASSTNLFFPASTDTQYF. The rearrangement uses TRBV7-3 and TRBJ2-3; D uncertain. Germline lookup yields CDR1 SGHTA and CDR2 FQGTGA. Trimming pared 5 bases from V and 0 bases from J, leaving 21 bases between. There are 18 residues in the CDR3.

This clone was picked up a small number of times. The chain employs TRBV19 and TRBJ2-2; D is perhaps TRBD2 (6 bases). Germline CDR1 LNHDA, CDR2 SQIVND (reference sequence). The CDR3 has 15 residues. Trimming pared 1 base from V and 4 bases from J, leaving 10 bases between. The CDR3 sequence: CASSIVGRGTGELFF. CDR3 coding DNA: TGTGCCAGTAGTATAGTCGGGAGAGGCACCGGGGAGCTGTTTTTT.

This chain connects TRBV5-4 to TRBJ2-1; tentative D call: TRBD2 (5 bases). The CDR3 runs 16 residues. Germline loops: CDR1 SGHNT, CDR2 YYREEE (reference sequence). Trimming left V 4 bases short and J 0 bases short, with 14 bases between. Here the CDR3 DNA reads TGTGCCAGCAGCACCCCGGAGGTTACCTCCTACAATGAGCAGTTCTTC. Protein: CASSTPEVTSYNEQFF.

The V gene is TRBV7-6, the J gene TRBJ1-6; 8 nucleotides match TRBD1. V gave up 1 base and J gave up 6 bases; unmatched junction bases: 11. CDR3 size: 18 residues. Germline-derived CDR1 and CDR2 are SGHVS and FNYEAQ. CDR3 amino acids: CASSLVPQGAQSNSPLHF. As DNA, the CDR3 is TGTGCCAGCAGCTTAGTACCCCAGGGGGCGCAGAGTAATTCACCCCTCCACTTT. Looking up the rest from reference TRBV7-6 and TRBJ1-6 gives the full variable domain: GAGVSQSPRYKVTKRGQDVALRCDPISGHVSLYWYRQALGQGPEFLTYFNYEAQQDKSGLPNDRFSAERPEGSISTLTIQRTEQRDSAMYRCASSLVPQGAQSNSPLHFGNGTRLTVT.

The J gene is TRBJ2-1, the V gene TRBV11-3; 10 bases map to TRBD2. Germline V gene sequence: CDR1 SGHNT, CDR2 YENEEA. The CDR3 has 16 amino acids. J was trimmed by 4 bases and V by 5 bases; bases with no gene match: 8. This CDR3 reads CASSRTSGAIYNEQFF. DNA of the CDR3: TGTGCCAGCAGCCGGACTAGCGGAGCCATTTACAATGAGCAGTTCTTC.

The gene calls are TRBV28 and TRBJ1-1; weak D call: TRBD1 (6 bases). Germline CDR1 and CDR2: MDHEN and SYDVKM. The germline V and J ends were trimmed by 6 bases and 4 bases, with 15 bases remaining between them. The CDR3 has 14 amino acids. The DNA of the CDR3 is TGTGCCAGCAGCGAAGCAGGGGTGAGCACTGAAGCTTTCTTT. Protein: CASSEAGVSTEAFF. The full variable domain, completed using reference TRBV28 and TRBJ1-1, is DVKVTQSSRYLVKRTGEKVFLECVQDMDHENMFWYRQDPGLGLRLIYFSYDVKMKEKGDIPEGYSVSREKKERFSLILESASTNQTSMYLCASSEAGVSTEAFFGQGTRLTVV.

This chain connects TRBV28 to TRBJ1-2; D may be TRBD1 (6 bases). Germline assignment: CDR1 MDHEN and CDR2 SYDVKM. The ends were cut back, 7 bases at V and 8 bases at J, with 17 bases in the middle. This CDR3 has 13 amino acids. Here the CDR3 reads CASTRDNVVGYTF. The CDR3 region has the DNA TGTGCCAGCACCCGGGACAACGTAGTCGGCTACACCTTC.